This TCR beta chain appears in the sequencing data of a study of blood T cell repertoires in COVID-19. Between the trimmed V and J ends, which lost 2 bases and 0 bases, there was a span of 11 bases. The CDR3 covers 15 residues. Germline CDR1 and CDR2: SGDLS and YYNGEE. Sequenced by immunoSEQ multiplex PCR; TCRdb stores in-frame clones only, minus some. The data contain about 120,000 clones, less than 85% of them singletons. This clonotype was sampled from a woman older than 75 with acute or convalescent COVID-19. Material: peripheral blood. The chain uses TRBV9 and TRBJ1-2; no clear D gene. CDR3 residues: CASSVFEVPNYGYTF. The CDR3 region has the DNA TGTGCCAGCAGCGTTTTCGAGGTCCCTAACTATGGCTACACCTTC.